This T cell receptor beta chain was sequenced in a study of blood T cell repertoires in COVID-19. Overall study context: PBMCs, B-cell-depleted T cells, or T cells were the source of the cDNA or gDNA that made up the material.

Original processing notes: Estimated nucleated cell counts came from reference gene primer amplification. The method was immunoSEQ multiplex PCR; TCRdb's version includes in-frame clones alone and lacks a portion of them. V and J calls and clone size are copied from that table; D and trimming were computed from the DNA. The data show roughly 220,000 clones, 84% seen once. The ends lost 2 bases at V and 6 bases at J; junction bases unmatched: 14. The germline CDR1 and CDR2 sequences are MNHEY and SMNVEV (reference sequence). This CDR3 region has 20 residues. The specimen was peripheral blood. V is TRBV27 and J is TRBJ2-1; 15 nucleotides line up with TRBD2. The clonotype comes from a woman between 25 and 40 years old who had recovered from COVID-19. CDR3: CASSLLGTVGLAGGGNEQFF. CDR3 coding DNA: TGTGCCAGCAGTTTACTAGGGACAGTTGGACTAGCGGGAGGGGGCAATGAGCAGTTCTTC.